Here is one T cell receptor beta chain with its context. The V gene's germline CDR1 is SGDLS and CDR2 YYNGEE. This CDR3 spans 16 amino acids. Losses at the gene ends were 2 bases for V and 2 bases for J; bases not matched to a gene: 3. The sample comes from a study of PD-L1 blockade in urothelial cancer. TCRdb's table, derived via immunoSEQ multiplex PCR, lists solely in-frame clones and lacks some. The sample has tens of thousands of clones; around 87% are singletons. Regarding time point: pretreatment peripheral blood. The receptor was derived from a man in his 60s with urothelial cancer. The chain has TRBV9 and TRBJ2-6, with TRBD1 matching 8 bases. The material sequenced was PBMCs, taken around atezolizumab (anti-PD-L1) treatment. The CDR3 DNA reads as TGTGCCAGCAGCGTTGCAGGGGGCGCTGGGGCCAACGTCCTGACTTTC. Amino acids: CASSVAGGAGANVLTF.